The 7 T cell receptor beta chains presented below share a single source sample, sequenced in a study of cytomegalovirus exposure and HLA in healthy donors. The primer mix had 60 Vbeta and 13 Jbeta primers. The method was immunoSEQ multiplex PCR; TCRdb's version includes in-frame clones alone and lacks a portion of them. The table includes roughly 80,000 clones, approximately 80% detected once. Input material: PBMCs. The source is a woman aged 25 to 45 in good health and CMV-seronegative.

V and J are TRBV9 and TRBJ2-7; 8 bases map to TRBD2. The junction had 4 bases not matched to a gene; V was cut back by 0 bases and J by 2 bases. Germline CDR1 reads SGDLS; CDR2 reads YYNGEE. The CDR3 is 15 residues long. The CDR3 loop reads CASSVAGLDTYEQYF. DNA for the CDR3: TGTGCCAGCAGCGTAGCGGGACTAGACACCTACGAGCAGTACTTC.

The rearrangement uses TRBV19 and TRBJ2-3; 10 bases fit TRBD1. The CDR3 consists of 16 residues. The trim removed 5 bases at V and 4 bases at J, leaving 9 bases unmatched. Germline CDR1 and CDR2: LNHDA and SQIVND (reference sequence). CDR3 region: CASSLRTGGSPDTQYF. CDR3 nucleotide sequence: TGTGCCAGTAGTCTTCGGACAGGGGGGTCTCCAGATACGCAGTATTTT. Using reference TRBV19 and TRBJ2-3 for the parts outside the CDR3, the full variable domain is DGGITQSPKYLFRKEGQNVTLSCEQNLNHDAMYWYRQDPGQGLRLIYYSQIVNDFQKGDIAEGYSVSREKKESFPLTVTSAQKNPTAFYLCASSLRTGGSPDTQYFGPGTRLTVL.

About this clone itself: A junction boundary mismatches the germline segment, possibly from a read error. The DNA of the CDR3 is TGTGCTAGCAGCTTAGATGCAGGGAGCACAGATACGCAGTATTTT. This codes for CASSLDAGSTDTQYF. The chain is built from TRBV7-7 and TRBJ2-3, with D possibly matching TRBD1 (5 bases). Germline V lookup: CDR1 SSHAT, CDR2 FNYEAQ (reference sequence). There are 15 residues in the CDR3.

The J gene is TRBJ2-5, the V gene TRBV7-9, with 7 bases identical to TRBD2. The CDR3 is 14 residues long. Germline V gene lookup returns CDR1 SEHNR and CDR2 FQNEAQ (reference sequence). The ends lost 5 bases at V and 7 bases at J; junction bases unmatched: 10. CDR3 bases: TGTGCCAGCAGCCCCTGGGGGGGTTCGAGGACCCAGTACTTC. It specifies CASSPWGGSRTQYF.

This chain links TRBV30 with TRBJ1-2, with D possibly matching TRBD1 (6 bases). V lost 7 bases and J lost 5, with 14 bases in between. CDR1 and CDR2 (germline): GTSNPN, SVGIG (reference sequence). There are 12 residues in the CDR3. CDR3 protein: CAYSGGHYGYTF. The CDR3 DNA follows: TGTGCCTACTCCGGGGGGCATTATGGCTACACCTTC.

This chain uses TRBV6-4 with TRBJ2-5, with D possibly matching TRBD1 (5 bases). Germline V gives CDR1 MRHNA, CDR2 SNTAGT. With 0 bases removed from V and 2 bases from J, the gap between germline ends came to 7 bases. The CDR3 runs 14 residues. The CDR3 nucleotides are TGTGCCAGCAGTGACTCAAGACAGCAAGAGACCCAGTACTTC. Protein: CASSDSRQQETQYF.

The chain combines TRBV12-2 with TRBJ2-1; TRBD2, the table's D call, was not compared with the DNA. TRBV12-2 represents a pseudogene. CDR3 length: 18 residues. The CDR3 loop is CASRFHGETSPVGNEQFF. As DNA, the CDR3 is TGTGCAAGTCGCTTTCACGGCGAGACTTCTCCCGTGGGCAATGAGCAGTTCTTC.